A single T cell receptor beta chain is shown here with its context. The PCR contained 60 Vbeta and 13 Jbeta primers. Data came from immunoSEQ multiplex PCR; TCRdb stores just in-frame clones and leaves some out. Of 150,000 to 200,000 clones in the sample, about 80% are singletons; the top ten hold around 1.5%. The sample comes from a study of cytomegalovirus exposure and HLA in healthy donors. Trimming shortened V by 0 bases and J by 5 bases, and 6 bases separated the two germline ends. CDR3 length equals 12 residues. Germline V gene sequence: CDR1 SGDLS, CDR2 YYNGEE. V is TRBV9 and J is TRBJ2-7; the D gene is possibly TRBD2 (5 bases). Sample: PBMCs. The source is a man aged 35 to 55 in good health and CMV-seronegative. The CDR3 DNA reads as TGTGCCAGCAGCGTAGCCGGGAACGAGCAGTACTTC. Its protein is CASSVAGNEQYF.